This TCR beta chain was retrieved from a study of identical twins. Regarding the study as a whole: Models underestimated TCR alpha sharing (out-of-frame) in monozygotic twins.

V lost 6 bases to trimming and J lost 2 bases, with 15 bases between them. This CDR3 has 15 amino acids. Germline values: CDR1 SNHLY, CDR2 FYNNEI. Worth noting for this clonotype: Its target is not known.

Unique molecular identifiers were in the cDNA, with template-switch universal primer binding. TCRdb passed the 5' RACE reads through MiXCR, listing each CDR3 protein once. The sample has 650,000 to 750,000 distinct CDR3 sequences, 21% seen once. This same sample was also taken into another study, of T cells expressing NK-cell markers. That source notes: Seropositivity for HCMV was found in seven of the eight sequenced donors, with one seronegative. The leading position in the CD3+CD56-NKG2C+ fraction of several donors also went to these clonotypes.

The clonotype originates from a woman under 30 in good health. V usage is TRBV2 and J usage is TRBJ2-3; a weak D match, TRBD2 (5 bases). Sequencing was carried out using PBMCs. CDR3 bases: TGTGCCAGCAGGTACTACCCGCGGGCCACAGATACGCAGTATTTT. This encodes CASRYYPRATDTQYF.